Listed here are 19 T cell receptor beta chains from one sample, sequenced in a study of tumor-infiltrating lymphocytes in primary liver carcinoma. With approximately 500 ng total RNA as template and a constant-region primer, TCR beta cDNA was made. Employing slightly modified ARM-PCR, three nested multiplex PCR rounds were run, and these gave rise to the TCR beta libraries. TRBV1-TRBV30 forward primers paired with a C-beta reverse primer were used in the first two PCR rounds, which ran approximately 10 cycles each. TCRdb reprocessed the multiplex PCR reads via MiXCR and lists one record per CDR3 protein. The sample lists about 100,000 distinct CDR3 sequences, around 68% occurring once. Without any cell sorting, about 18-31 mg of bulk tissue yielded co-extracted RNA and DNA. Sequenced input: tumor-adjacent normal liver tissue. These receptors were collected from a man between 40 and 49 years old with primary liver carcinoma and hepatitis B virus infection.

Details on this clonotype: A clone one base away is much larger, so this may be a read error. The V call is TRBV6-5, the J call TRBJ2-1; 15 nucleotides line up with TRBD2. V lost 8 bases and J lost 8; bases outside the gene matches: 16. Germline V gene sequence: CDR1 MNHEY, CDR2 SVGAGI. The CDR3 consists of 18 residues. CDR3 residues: CASSWDRWTSGGAHEQFF. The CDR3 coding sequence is TGTGCCAGCTCGTGGGACAGGTGGACTAGCGGGGGGGCGCATGAGCAGTTCTTC.

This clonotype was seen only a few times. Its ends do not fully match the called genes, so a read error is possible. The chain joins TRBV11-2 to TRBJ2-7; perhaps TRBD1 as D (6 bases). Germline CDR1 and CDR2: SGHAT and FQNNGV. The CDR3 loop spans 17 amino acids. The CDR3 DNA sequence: TGTGCCAGCAGCTTAGATTTAGGGACACCCAGCTCCTACGAGCAGTATTTC. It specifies CASSLDLGTPSSYEQYF.

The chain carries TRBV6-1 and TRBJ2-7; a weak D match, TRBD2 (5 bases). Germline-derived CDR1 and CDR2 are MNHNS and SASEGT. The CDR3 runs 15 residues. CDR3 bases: TGTGTCAACAGTGTAATGGCACACCGGGGTGACGAGCAGTACTTC. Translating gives CVNSVMAHRGDEQYF.

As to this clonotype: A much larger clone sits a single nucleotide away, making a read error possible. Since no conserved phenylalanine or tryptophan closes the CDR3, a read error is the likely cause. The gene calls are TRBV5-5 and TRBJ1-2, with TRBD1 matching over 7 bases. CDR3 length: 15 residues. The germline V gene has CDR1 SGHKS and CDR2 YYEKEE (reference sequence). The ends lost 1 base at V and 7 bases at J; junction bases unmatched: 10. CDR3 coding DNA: TGTGCCAGCAGCTTGCAGGGGACAGCTTACGGTGGCTACACCGTC. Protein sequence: CASSLQGTAYGGYTV.

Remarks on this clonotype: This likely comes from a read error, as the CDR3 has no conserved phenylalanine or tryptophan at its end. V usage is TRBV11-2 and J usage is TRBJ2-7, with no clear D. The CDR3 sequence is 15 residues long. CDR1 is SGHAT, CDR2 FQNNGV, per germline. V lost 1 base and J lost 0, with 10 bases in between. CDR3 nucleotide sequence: TGTGCCAGCAGCTTAGCTCCGGATGGCTCCTACGAGCAGTACTTA. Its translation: CASSLAPDGSYEQYL.

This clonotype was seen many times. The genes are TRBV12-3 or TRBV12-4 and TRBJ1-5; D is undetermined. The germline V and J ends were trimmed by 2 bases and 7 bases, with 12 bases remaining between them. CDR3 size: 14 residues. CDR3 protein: CASSLSATRQPQHF. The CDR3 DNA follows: TGTGCCAGCAGTTTATCTGCGACTCGACAGCCCCAGCATTTT.

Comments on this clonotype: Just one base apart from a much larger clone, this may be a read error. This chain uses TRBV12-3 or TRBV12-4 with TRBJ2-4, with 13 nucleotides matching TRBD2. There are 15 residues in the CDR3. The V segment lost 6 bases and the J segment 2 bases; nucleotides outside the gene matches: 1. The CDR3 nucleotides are TGTGCCAGCAGGGGGACTAGCGGGACCAAAAACATTCAGTACTTC. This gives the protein CASRGTSGTKNIQYF.

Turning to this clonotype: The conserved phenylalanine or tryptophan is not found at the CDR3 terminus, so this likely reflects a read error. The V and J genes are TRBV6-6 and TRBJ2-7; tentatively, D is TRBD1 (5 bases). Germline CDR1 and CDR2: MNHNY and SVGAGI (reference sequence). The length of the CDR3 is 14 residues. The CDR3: CTSNRAGLFYEQYL. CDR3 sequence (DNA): TGTACCAGCAACCGCGCAGGGCTCTTCTACGAGCAGTACTTG.

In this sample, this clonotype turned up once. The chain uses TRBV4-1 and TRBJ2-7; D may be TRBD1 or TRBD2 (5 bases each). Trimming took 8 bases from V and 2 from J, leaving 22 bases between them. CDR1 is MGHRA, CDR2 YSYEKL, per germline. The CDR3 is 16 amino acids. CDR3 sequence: CASCVTWGPAAYEQYF. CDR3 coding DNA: TGCGCCAGCTGCGTAACATGGGGACCGGCAGCCTACGAGCAGTACTTC.

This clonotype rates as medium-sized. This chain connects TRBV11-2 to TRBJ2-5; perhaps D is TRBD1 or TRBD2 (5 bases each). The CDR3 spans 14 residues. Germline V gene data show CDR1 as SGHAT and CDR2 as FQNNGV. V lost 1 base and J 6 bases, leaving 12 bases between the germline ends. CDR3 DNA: TGTGCCAGCAGCTTAGTGGGGGAGTACAAGACCCAGTACTTC. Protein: CASSLVGEYKTQYF.

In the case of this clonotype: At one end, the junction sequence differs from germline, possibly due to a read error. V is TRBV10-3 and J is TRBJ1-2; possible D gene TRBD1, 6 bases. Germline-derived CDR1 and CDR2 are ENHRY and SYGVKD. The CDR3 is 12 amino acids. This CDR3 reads CAISDRGYGYTF. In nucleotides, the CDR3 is TGTGCCATCAGTGACAGGGGTTACGGCTACACTTTC.

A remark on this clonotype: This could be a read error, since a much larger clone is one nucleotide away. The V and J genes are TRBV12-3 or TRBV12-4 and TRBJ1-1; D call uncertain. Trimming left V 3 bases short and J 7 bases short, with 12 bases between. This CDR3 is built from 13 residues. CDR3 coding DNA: TGTGCCAGCAGTTTGTGGTGGCACAATGAAGCTTTCTTT. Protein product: CASSLWWHNEAFF.

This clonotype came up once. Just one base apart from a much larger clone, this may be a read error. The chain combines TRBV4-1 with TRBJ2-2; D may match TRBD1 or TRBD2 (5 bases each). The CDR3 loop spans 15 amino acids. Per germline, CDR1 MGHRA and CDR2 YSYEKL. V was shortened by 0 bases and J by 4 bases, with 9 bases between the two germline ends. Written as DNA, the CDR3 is TGCGCCAGCAGCCAAGACGGGACGATCACCGGGGAGCTGTTTTTT. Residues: CASSQDGTITGELFF.

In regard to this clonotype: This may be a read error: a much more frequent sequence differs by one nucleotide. This CDR3 is CASSYEGDNQPQHF. DNA for the CDR3: TGTGCCAGCAGTTACGAGGGGGACAATCAGCCCCAGCATTTT. The chain joins TRBV28 to TRBJ1-5, with D possibly TRBD1 on 6 matching bases. Trimming left V 4 bases short and J 3 bases short, with 10 bases between. The germline gives CDR1 MDHEN, CDR2 SYDVKM. The CDR3 contains 14 residues. Based on the CDR3 plus reference TRBV28 and TRBJ1-5, the full variable domain is DVKVTQSSRYLVKRTGEKVFLECVQDMDHENMFWYRQDPGLGLRLIYFSYDVKMKEKGDIPEGYSVSREKKERFSLILESASTNQTSMYLCASSYEGDNQPQHFGDGTRLSIL.

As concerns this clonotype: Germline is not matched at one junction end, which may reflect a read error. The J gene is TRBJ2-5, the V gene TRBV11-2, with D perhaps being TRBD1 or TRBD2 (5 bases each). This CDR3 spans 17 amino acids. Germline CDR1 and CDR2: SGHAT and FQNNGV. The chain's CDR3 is CVSIPVGTPPEDETQYF. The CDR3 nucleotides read TGTGTCAGCATCCCAGTAGGGACCCCTCCCGAGGATGAGACCCAGTACTTC.

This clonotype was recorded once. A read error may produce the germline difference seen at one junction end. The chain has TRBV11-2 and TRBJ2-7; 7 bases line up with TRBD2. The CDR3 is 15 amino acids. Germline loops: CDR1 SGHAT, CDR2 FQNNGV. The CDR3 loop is CASSSSGVGSYEQYF. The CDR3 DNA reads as TGTGCCAGCAGCTCGAGCGGGGTCGGTTCCTATGAGCAGTACTTC.

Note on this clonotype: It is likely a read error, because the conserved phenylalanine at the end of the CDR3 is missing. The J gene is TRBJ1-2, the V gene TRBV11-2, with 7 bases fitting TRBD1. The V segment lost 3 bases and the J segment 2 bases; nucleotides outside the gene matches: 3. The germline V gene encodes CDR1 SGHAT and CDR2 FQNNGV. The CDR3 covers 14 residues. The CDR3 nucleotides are TGTGCCAGCAGCTTTGAGACAGGGAACTATGGCTACACCTCC. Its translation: CASSFETGNYGYTS.

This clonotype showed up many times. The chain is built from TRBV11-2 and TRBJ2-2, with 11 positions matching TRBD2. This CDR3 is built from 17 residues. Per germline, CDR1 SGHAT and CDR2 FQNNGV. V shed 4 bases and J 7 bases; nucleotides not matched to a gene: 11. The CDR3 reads CASSSRLAGGPIGELFF. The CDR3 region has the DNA TGTGCCAGCAGCTCCCGTTTAGCGGGAGGGCCGATCGGGGAGCTGTTTTTT.

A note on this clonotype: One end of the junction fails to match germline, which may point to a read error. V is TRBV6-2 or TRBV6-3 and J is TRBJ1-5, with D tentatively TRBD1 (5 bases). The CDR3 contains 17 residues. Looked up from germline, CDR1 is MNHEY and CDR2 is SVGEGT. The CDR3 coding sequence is TGTGCCAGCAGTTACTATGGGGAGGGGTTAGAGAATCAGCCCCGGCATTTT. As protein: CASSYYGEGLENQPRHF.